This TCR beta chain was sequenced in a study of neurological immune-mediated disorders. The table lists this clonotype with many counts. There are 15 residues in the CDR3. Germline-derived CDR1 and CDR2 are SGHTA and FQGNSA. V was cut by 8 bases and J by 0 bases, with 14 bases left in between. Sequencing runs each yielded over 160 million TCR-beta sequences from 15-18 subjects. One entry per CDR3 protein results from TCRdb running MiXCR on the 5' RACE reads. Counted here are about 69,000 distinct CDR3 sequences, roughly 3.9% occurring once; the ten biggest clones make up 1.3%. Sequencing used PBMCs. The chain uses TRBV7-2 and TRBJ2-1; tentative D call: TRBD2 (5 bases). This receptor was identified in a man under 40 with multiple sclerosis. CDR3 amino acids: CASLSISGSYNEQFF. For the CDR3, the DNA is TGTGCCAGCCTTTCCATAAGCGGCTCCTACAATGAGCAGTTCTTC. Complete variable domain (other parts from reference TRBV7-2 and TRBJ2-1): GAGVSQSPSNKVTEKGKDVELRCDPISGHTALYWYRQSLGQGLEFLIYFQGNSAPDKSGLPSDRFSAERTGGSVSTLTIQRTQQEDSAVYLCASLSISGSYNEQFFGPGTRLTVL.